This T cell receptor beta chain is from a study of cytotoxic CD8 clonotypes in ibrutinib-treated CLL. Study-wide context: Enrolment comprised around twelve relapsed/refractory and over 14 treatment-naive patients; 17 to 18 were IGHV unmutated. With a range of 6 to 36, the median treatment time before response samples were taken was roughly twelve months.

CDR1 and CDR2 from the germline V gene are GTSNPN and SVGIG (reference sequence). Trimming left V 2 bases short and J 7 bases short, with 18 bases between. The length of the CDR3 is 15 residues. Genomic DNA in an amount of around 2 micrograms was extracted from cryopreserved PBMCs and used for the preparation of TCR beta libraries. Data came from immunoSEQ multiplex PCR; TCRdb stores just in-frame clones and leaves some out. In the table there are about 120,000 clones, 58% of which are singletons. Sequenced material: PBMCs, taken after 24 months of ibrutinib treatment. The receptor was derived from a human donor with chronic lymphocytic leukemia. The chain is built from TRBV30 and TRBJ2-1; D call uncertain. The CDR3 DNA reads as TGTGCCTGGAGTCGTCCGAGCACCCCAGAGAATGAGCAGTTCTTC. It yields the protein CAWSRPSTPENEQFF.